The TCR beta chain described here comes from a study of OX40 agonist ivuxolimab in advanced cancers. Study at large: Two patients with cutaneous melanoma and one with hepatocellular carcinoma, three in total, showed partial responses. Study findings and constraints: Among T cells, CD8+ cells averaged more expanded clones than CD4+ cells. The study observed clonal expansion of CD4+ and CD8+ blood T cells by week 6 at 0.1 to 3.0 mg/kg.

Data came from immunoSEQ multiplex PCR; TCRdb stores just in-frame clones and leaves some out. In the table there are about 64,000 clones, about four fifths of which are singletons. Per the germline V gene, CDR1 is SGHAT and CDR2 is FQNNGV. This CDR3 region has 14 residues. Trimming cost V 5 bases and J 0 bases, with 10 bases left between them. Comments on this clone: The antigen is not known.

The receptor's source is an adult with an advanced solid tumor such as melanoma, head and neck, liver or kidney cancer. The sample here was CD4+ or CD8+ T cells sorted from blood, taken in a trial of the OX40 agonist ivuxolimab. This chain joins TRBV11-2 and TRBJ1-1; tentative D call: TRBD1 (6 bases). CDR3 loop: CASSPDRMNTEAFF. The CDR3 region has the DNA TGTGCCAGCAGCCCGGACAGAATGAACACTGAAGCTTTCTTT.